This T cell receptor (beta chain) was captured in a study of T-cell memory formation after mild COVID-19. The ends were cut back, 3 bases at V and 2 bases at J, with 17 bases in the middle. CDR1 and CDR2 (germline): SGDLS, YYNGEE. This CDR3 region has 16 residues. A single record per CDR3 protein comes from TCRdb applying MiXCR to the 5' RACE reads. Of around 340,000 distinct CDR3 sequences in the sample, approximately 13% were seen once. Material for sequencing was PBMCs or a T cell subset sorted from them (not recorded which). The source is a man younger than 35 who had mild COVID-19 (a few samples of this study predate the infection). Cell type and time point are not known. J is TRBJ2-5 and V is TRBV9; D is uncertain. The CDR3 nucleotides are TGTGCCAGCAGCGCCGCCCCAGACTCGCCACAAGAGACCCAGTACTTC. This sequence encodes CASSAAPDSPQETQYF.